The clone carrying this T cell receptor (beta chain) has a handful of counts. Its antigen is currently unknown. The data stem from a study of cytomegalovirus exposure and HLA in healthy donors. The study ran its PCR with 60 Vbeta and 13 Jbeta primers. The method was immunoSEQ multiplex PCR; TCRdb's version includes in-frame clones alone and lacks a portion of them. The data hold about 160,000 clones, with less than 80% observed a single time. The V gene's germline CDR1 is LNHNV and CDR2 YYDKDF (reference sequence). The CDR3 contains 13 residues. V shed 0 bases and J shed 12 bases, with 15 bases lying between them. General study findings and limits: Researchers counted 164 TCR beta chains as cytomegalovirus-associated. In the analysis, some V segments, TRBV6-2 and TRBV6-3 included, were excluded as indistinguishable. Roughly even sequencing depth across donors was the assumption behind the presence/absence analyses. Most of the TCR beta V segments (in an earlier analysis) were productive either about 87% or about 30% of the time.

The clonotype was recovered from a middle-aged man in good health and CMV-seronegative. The rearrangement links TRBV15 to TRBJ2-7; TRBD2 might be the D (6 bases). Sample: PBMCs. The CDR3 nucleotides are TGTGCCACCAGCAGAGATCGGAGGGAGCGGGTGTACTTC. As protein: CATSRDRRERVYF.